This T cell receptor beta chain was retrieved from a study of cytomegalovirus exposure and HLA in healthy donors. The CDR3 is 15 amino acids. V was pared by 2 bases and J by 5 bases, with 12 bases between. The germline V gene encodes CDR1 SGHAT and CDR2 FQNNGV. Broader study findings: DRB1 showed the most TCR associations and HLA-C the fewest in a later analysis, as rates varied by HLA locus. Several of the most significant clusters appeared, in a later analysis, to be linked to common viral pathogens. Cytomegalovirus association was assigned to approximately 180 TCR beta chains.

Researchers ran the PCR with 60 Vbeta and 13 Jbeta primers. TCRdb's copy holds only in-frame clones and misses some; the assay was immunoSEQ multiplex PCR. The sample carries about 110,000 clones, roughly three quarters recorded once. Only a few counts were recorded for this clone. Its specificity is unknown. This sequence originates from a man aged 25 to 40 in good health and CMV-seronegative. Sample: PBMCs. The chain links TRBV11-2 to TRBJ1-4; D unclear. The CDR3 coding sequence is TGTGCCAGCAGCTTAATCCGATCCGGGAATGAAAAACTGTTTTTT. As protein: CASSLIRSGNEKLFF.